The rows below give T cell receptor beta chains drawn from one sample of a study of regulatory T cells in long-lasting Graves disease. A single record per CDR3 protein comes from TCRdb applying MiXCR to the multiplex PCR reads. The data contain about 460,000 distinct CDR3 sequences, roughly 23% of them seen just once; the ten biggest clones take up around 13%. Source: peripheral blood mononuclear cells (PBMCs), taken when the disease was refractory, from a patient treated with antithyroid drugs. These receptor sequences come from a female donor with Graves disease. The CDR3 runs from the conserved cysteine through the conserved F or W. D genes are given only for firm matches. The size field is filled for only some rows; it gives once, few, many or a size class.

size,D,J,V,DNA,CDR3
-,-,TRBJ2-5,TRBV30,TGTGCCTGGGGTTGGCGCGGGGGCTCGGGGACCCAGTACTTC,CAWGWRGGSGTQYF
few,TRBD2,TRBJ2-5,TRBV9,TGTGCCAGCAGTGCTAGCGGGAGGCAACAAGGGACCCAGTACTTC,CASSASGRQQGTQYF
few,-,TRBJ1-5,TRBV12-3/TRBV12-4,TGTGCCAGCAGTACCGCCGTGGGGACGGGGCAGCCCCAGCATTTT,CASSTAVGTGQPQHF
many,-,TRBJ2-7,TRBV10-3,TGTGCCATCAGTGAGTCGGTCGGTTACGAGCAGTACTTC,CAISESVGYEQYF
-,TRBD1,TRBJ1-5,TRBV12-3/TRBV12-4,TGTGCCAGCACCCTCTTGGAGGGGGCGGGTCAGCCCCAGCATTTT,CASTLLEGAGQPQHF
-,-,TRBJ1-2,TRBV5-1,TGCGCCAGCAGCGGAGCCGGGGGGGACCCTATGGCTGGCTACACCTTC,CASSGAGGDPMAGYTF
few,TRBD2,TRBJ2-3,TRBV27,TGTGCCAGCTCACCGCGACTAGCGGGGAGCACAGATACGCAGTATTTT,CASSPRLAGSTDTQYF
many,TRBD1,TRBJ2-7,TRBV12-3/TRBV12-4,TGTGCCAGCAGTCCCCGACAGGGGGCCTCTAGGGAGCAGTACTTC,CASSPRQGASREQYF
-,-,TRBJ1-1,TRBV19,TGTGCCAGTCGCCCCGGGGCCACTGAAGCTTTCTTT,CASRPGATEAFF
-,-,TRBJ1-4,TRBV29-1,TGCAGCGGCGGGGCTAATGAAAAACTGTTTTTT,CSGGANEKLFF
-,-,TRBJ2-5,TRBV7-9,TGTGTCAGCAGCTTAGTGGAGGCGGAGACCCAGTACTTC,CVSSLVEAETQYF
-,-,TRBJ2-5,TRBV19,TGTGCCAGTAGTATACTTGGACGGGAAGAGACCCAGTACTTC,CASSILGREETQYF
few,TRBD1,TRBJ1-3,TRBV30,TGTGCCTGGCAGGGGGGTGGAAACACCATATATTTT,CAWQGGGNTIYF
-,-,TRBJ2-3,TRBV30,TGTGCCTGGCAGGGCACAGATACGCAGTATTTT,CAWQGTDTQYF
many,-,TRBJ1-1,TRBV2,TGTGCCAGCAGTGTCCGGCAGGGAGCTTTCTTT,CASSVRQGAFF
many,-,TRBJ2-2,TRBV6-1,TGTGCCAGCAGACCAGGGGCTACAAACACCGGGGAGCTGTTTTTT,CASRPGATNTGELFF
few,TRBD1,TRBJ1-2,TRBV30,TGTGCCTGGAGTCGACTCGACAGGGGGCTGTATGGCTACACCTTC,CAWSRLDRGLYGYTF
-,-,TRBJ2-7,TRBV7-2,TGTGCCAGCAGCTTATTTCTCGGGACCGATTACGAGCAGTACTTC,CASSLFLGTDYEQYF
few,TRBD1,TRBJ2-2,TRBV20-1,TGCAGTGCACAGACAGGGACGGGCACCGGGGAGCTGTTTTTT,CSAQTGTGTGELFF
many,-,TRBJ2-5,TRBV2,TGTGCCAGCAGTGAAGGGCCAGCGGAGGGGGAGACCCAGTACTTC,CASSEGPAEGETQYF
-,-,TRBJ2-6,TRBV6-5,TGTGCCAGCAGTTACTCCATTGCTGGGGCCAACGTCCTGACTTTC,CASSYSIAGANVLTF
few,-,TRBJ1-2,TRBV5-1,TGCGCCAGCAGCTTTGGGCCAGGGACTAACTATGGCTACACCTTC,CASSFGPGTNYGYTF
few,TRBD1,TRBJ2-7,TRBV20-1,TGCAGTGCTAGGGGACAGACAGGGGGCACCTACGAGCAGTACTTC,CSARGQTGGTYEQYF
-,-,TRBJ1-5,TRBV30,TGTGCCTGGAGTGATGGGGACCAGCCCCAGCATTTT,CAWSDGDQPQHF
many,TRBD1,TRBJ1-3,TRBV2,TGTGCCAGCAAGGGGGCAGGAAACACCATATATTTT,CASKGAGNTIYF
few,-,TRBJ1-1,TRBV28,TGTGCCAGCAGTTCACCGTCATCAGGGGAAGCTTTCTTT,CASSSPSSGEAFF
many,TRBD1,TRBJ1-1,TRBV25-1,TGTGCCAGCAGTGAGCCCTCGGGACAGGGACGGACTGAAGCTTTCTTT,CASSEPSGQGRTEAFF
few,-,TRBJ1-4,TRBV19,TGTGCCAGTAGTATAGATGGCAGCGGCTATGAAAAACTGTTTTTT,CASSIDGSGYEKLFF
-,TRBD2,TRBJ2-4,TRBV7-2,TGTGCCAGCAGCCCGATGACCGGGACTAGCGGAAACATTCAGTACTTC,CASSPMTGTSGNIQYF
-,-,TRBJ2-7,TRBV7-2,TGTGCCAGCAGCCCCTGGGGCGGCACCTCCTACGAGCAGTACTTC,CASSPWGGTSYEQYF
many,-,TRBJ1-1,TRBV6-1,TGTGCCAGCAGAGGACAGATCACTGAAGCTTTCTTT,CASRGQITEAFF
-,-,TRBJ2-2,TRBV19,TGTGCCAGTAGTACAAACCGGTTCGCGAACACCGGGGAGCTGTTTTTT,CASSTNRFANTGELFF
many,TRBD1,TRBJ1-2,TRBV12-3/TRBV12-4,TGTGCCAGCAGTTTGGGGACAGGGGGACTCCGCGGCTACACCTTC,CASSLGTGGLRGYTF
many,-,TRBJ1-1,TRBV11-2,TGTGCCAGCAGCTTGAAAAGGGACACTGAAGCTTTCTTT,CASSLKRDTEAFF
few,-,TRBJ2-5,TRBV29-1,TGCAGCGTTGAAGGTCGGGCTAGCTGGGAGACCCAGTACTTC,CSVEGRASWETQYF
few,-,TRBJ2-5,TRBV7-7,TGTGCTAGCAGACCCACCGGTACCCAGTACTTC,CASRPTGTQYF
many,-,TRBJ1-1,TRBV12-3/TRBV12-4,TGTGCCAGCAGTTTAGGCCATTCGTCTAGCGTCACTGAAGCTTTCTTT,CASSLGHSSSVTEAFF
many,-,TRBJ1-6,TRBV20-1,TGCAGTGCTAGGGTAGGGACTAGCTCCTATAATTCACCCCTCCACTTT,CSARVGTSSYNSPLHF
many,-,TRBJ1-1,TRBV11-1,TGTGCCAGCACCTGGGACGGTGGGAACACTGAAGCTTTCTTT,CASTWDGGNTEAFF
many,TRBD1,TRBJ1-5,TRBV20-1,TGCAGTGCTAGAGATGCGACAGGGAGCAATCAGCCCCAGCATTTT,CSARDATGSNQPQHF
-,TRBD2,TRBJ2-3,TRBV7-2,TGTGCCAGCAGCTCTAGCGGGGGAGGCCCAGATACGCAGTATTTT,CASSSSGGGPDTQYF
many,TRBD2,TRBJ2-5,TRBV20-1,TGCAGTGCTAGAGGACTAGCGGGAGTAGAGACCCAGTACTTC,CSARGLAGVETQYF
few,TRBD1,TRBJ1-1,TRBV19,TGTGCCAGTAGTCCCAGGGGGCAGAACACTGAAGCTTTCTTT,CASSPRGQNTEAFF
many,TRBD1,TRBJ2-7,TRBV6-2/TRBV6-3,TGTGCCAGCAGTTCGAATGACAGGGTCTACGAGCAGTACTTC,CASSSNDRVYEQYF
many,-,TRBJ2-7,TRBV7-2,TGTGCCAGCAGCTTCCATCCCGGGACGGAGACCTCCTACGAGCAGTACTTC,CASSFHPGTETSYEQYF
few,-,TRBJ1-1,TRBV11-2,TGTGCCAGCAGCTTACTGGGCGGAGGGGGAATGACTGAAGCTTTCTTT,CASSLLGGGGMTEAFF
-,-,TRBJ2-4,TRBV30,TGTGCCTGGAGTGCTTCCTTCCGGGACCAAAACATTCAGTACTTC,CAWSASFRDQNIQYF
many,-,TRBJ2-5,TRBV3-1,TGTGCCAGCAGCCAAGCAGCTGGGGACGGGACCCAGTACTTC,CASSQAAGDGTQYF
-,TRBD2,TRBJ2-1,TRBV7-2,TGTGCCAGCAGCCCTCGGTCGGGGGAGGGGAATGAGCAGTTCTTC,CASSPRSGEGNEQFF
few,-,TRBJ1-2,TRBV13,TGTGCCAGCAGCCTCGGGGGTCGGGATGGCTACACCTTC,CASSLGGRDGYTF
-,TRBD1,TRBJ2-6,TRBV5-1,TGCGCCAGCAGCGGGGACAGGGGCATCTCTGGGGCCAACGTCCTGACTTTC,CASSGDRGISGANVLTF
-,-,TRBJ1-6,TRBV20-1,TGCAGTGCTAGAGATCTCTTGCAACTAGAGCATGGGTCCTATAATTCACCCCTCCACTTT,CSARDLLQLEHGSYNSPLHF
-,-,TRBJ2-1,TRBV2,TGTGCCAGCAGTGCCCTAGCGGAGCAGTTCTTC,CASSALAEQFF
many,-,TRBJ1-1,TRBV6-1,TGTGCCAGCAGTCCCCAGTGGGGCGAGGGCACTGAAGCTTTCTTT,CASSPQWGEGTEAFF